A single sample is the source of the 10 T cell receptor beta chains below, sequenced in a study of response to subunit inactivated influenza vaccine. A single record per CDR3 protein comes from TCRdb applying MiXCR to the RT-PCR reads. This sample has around 520,000 distinct CDR3 sequences, with around 25% found just once. The sample was CD4+ T cells sorted from PBMCs, taken about 5 days after vaccination. The receptors shown here come from a man aged 50-60 years who received an inactivated influenza vaccine.

J is TRBJ1-1 and V is TRBV20-1, with D possibly being TRBD1 (6 bases). The germline V and J ends were trimmed by 3 bases and 4 bases, with 12 bases remaining between them. From germline, CDR1 is DFQATT and CDR2 SNEGSKA (reference sequence). This CDR3 has 13 residues. The CDR3, as DNA: TGCAGTGCTAGTCGACAGGAGGGCACTGAAGCTTTCTTT. This sequence encodes CSASRQEGTEAFF.

This clonotype showed up just a few times. This rearrangement joins TRBV7-9 to TRBJ2-1; 10 nucleotides match TRBD2. After removal of 2 bases from V and 1 base from J, the junction contained 5 bases not matched to a gene. CDR1 is SEHNR and CDR2 is FQNEAQ in the germline V gene (reference sequence). CDR3 length equals 17 residues. The CDR3 coding sequence is TGTGCCAGCAGCTTACGGGCTAGCGGGGGATCCTACAATGAGCAGTTCTTC. Amino acids: CASSLRASGGSYNEQFF.

The CDR3 DNA reads as TGCAGTGCTAATCTAGCTTCGCGCTCCTACAATGAGCAGTTCTTC. It is translated as CSANLASRSYNEQFF. The chain combines TRBV20-1 with TRBJ2-1; D may be TRBD2 (5 bases). Trimming cost V 4 bases and J 0 bases, with 13 bases left between them. Germline CDR1 and CDR2: DFQATT and SNEGSKA (reference sequence). CDR3 length: 15 residues.

This clonotype was observed a handful of times. This sequence joins TRBV18 and TRBJ2-1; 11 bases are a match to TRBD1. The ends lost 5 bases at V and 8 bases at J; junction bases unmatched: 8. Looked up from germline, CDR1 is KGHSH and CDR2 is LQKENI. The CDR3 consists of 15 residues. CDR3: CASSGGQGAAYEQFF. CDR3 sequence (DNA): TGTGCCAGCTCAGGAGGACAGGGGGCTGCGTATGAGCAGTTCTTC.

A few counts support this clonotype. V and J are TRBV27 and TRBJ2-7, with TRBD2 matching 8 bases. CDR3 length: 18 amino acids. CDR1 and CDR2 from the germline V gene are MNHEY and SMNVEV (reference sequence). The V and J ends lost 5 bases and 2 bases, in that order; junction bases with no gene match: 17. In DNA, the CDR3 is TGTGCCAGCAGTCGCCACCCGGGCGGGAGGATTATTGCCTACGAGCAGTACTTC. Its protein is CASSRHPGGRIIAYEQYF.

This chain uses TRBV28 with TRBJ2-5; 10 positions match TRBD2. Germline lookup yields CDR1 MDHEN and CDR2 SYDVKM. The trim removed 6 bases at V and 2 bases at J, leaving 6 bases unmatched. This CDR3 spans 15 amino acids. CDR3 protein: CASRPASGGQETQYF. CDR3 in DNA: TGTGCCAGCAGGCCCGCTAGCGGGGGACAAGAGACCCAGTACTTC. Based on the CDR3 plus reference TRBV28 and TRBJ2-5, the full variable domain is DVKVTQSSRYLVKRTGEKVFLECVQDMDHENMFWYRQDPGLGLRLIYFSYDVKMKEKGDIPEGYSVSREKKERFSLILESASTNQTSMYLCASRPASGGQETQYFGPGTRLLVL.

This clonotype was counted only a few times. The gene calls are TRBV6-5 and TRBJ2-7; tentative D call: TRBD1 (5 bases). Germline CDR1 and CDR2: MNHEY and SVGAGI. The CDR3 contains 14 residues. V was shortened by 4 bases and J by 5 bases, with 15 bases between the two germline ends. The CDR3 DNA reads TGTGCCAGCAGTTCCCCGTCTCAGGGCCACGAGCAGTACTTC. Protein: CASSSPSQGHEQYF.

The rearrangement links TRBV2 to TRBJ2-1; the match to TRBD2 covers 13 bases. This CDR3 spans 18 amino acids. V lost 11 bases, J lost 0 bases, and 13 bases stayed unmatched. Per the germline V gene, CDR1 is SNHLY and CDR2 is FYNNEI. DNA of the CDR3: TGTGCCTTCTGTTTACCCGGACTAGCGGGGGACTCCTACAATGAGCAGTTCTTC. It is translated as CAFCLPGLAGDSYNEQFF. The full variable domain, its missing parts supplied by reference TRBV2 and TRBJ2-1, is EPEVTQTPSHQVTQMGQEVILRCVPISNHLYFYWYRQILGQKVEFLVSFYNNEISEKSEIFDDQFSVERPDGSNFTLKIRSTKLEDSAMYFCAFCLPGLAGDSYNEQFFGPGTRLTVL.

V usage is TRBV6-1 and J usage is TRBJ2-7; D is perhaps TRBD1 (6 bases). Trimming stripped 9 bases from V and 2 bases from J, with 20 bases between. CDR3 size: 15 residues. Germline V lookup: CDR1 MNHNS, CDR2 SASEGT. In nucleotides, the CDR3 is TGTGCCAGTGCGCGACTGGGACACGACGCCTACGAGCAGTACTTC. Translating it yields CASARLGHDAYEQYF.

The chain has TRBV6-1 and TRBJ2-2; D ambiguous. Germline V gene lookup returns CDR1 MNHNS and CDR2 SASEGT. The ends were cut back, 0 bases at V and 1 base at J, with 15 bases in the middle. The CDR3 runs to 18 residues. The chain's CDR3 is CASSEAHRAELNTGELFF. The CDR3 DNA reads as TGTGCCAGCAGTGAAGCGCATAGGGCAGAACTGAACACCGGGGAGCTGTTTTTT.